This T cell receptor beta chain originates from a study of cytomegalovirus exposure and HLA in healthy donors. In the PCR, 60 Vbeta and 13 Jbeta primers were used. This table comes from immunoSEQ multiplex PCR, and its TCRdb copy is limited to in-frame clones, with some not included. The sample holds about 90,000 clones, around 66% seen once. On this clone itself: Its antigen is not known.

The germline V gene encodes CDR1 KGHSH and CDR2 LQKENI. The CDR3 length is 15 residues. V lost 3 bases and J lost 6; bases outside the gene matches: 4. Donors showed nominal health when sampled, although they likely had unrecorded immune exposures. Study findings and constraints: CMV serostatus was the only immune exposure information that was available.

Sequencing was carried out using PBMCs. This clonotype was obtained from a man younger than 40 in good health and CMV-seronegative. The chain joins TRBV18 to TRBJ2-7; the match to TRBD2 covers 14 bases. The CDR3 spells CASSPSTSGRGEQYF. For the CDR3, the DNA is TGTGCCAGCTCACCCTCGACTAGCGGGAGGGGCGAGCAGTACTTC. Using reference TRBV18 and TRBJ2-7 for the parts outside the CDR3, the full variable domain is NAGVMQNPRHLVRRRGQEARLRCSPMKGHSHVYWYRQLPEEGLKFMVYLQKENIIDESGMPKERFSAEFPKEGPSILRIQQVVRGDSAAYFCASSPSTSGRGEQYFGPGTRLTVT.